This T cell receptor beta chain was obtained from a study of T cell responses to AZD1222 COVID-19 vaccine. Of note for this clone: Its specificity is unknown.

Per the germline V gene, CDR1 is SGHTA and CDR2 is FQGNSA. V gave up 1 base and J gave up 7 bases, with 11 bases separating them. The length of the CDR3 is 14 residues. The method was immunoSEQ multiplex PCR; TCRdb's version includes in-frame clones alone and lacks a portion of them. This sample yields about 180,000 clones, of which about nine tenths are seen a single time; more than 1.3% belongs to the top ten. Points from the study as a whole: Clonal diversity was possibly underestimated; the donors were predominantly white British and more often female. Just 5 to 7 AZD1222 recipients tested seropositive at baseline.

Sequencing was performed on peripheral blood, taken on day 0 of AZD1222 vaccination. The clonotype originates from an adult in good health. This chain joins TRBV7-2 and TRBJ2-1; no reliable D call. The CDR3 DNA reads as TGTGCCAGCAGCTTAGTGGTTAGCTTGAATGAGCAGTTCTTC. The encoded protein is CASSLVVSLNEQFF. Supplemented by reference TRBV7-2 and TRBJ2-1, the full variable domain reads GAGVSQSPSNKVTEKGKDVELRCDPISGHTALYWYRQSLGQGLEFLIYFQGNSAPDKSGLPSDRFSAERTGGSVSTLTIQRTQQEDSAVYLCASSLVVSLNEQFFGPGTRLTVL.